Each of the 9 T cell receptor beta chains below was sequenced from the same sample in a study of cytomegalovirus exposure and HLA in healthy donors. In the PCR, 60 Vbeta and 13 Jbeta primers were used. Sequenced by immunoSEQ multiplex PCR; TCRdb stores in-frame clones only, minus some. The repertoire holds roughly 200,000 clones, with roughly 80% as singletons. The sequenced sample consisted of PBMCs. The receptors were sampled from a man aged 25 to 40 in good health and CMV-seronegative.

The chain combines TRBV4-3 with TRBJ2-2, with TRBD2 matching over 9 bases. The CDR3 contains 16 residues. V was clipped by 0 bases and J by 7 bases; unmatched bases: 6. CDR1 is LGHNA and CDR2 is YSLEER in the germline V gene. CDR3 sequence (DNA): TGCGCCAGCAGCCAAGATTATAGCGGGGGTTTCGGGGAGCTGTTTTTT. It specifies CASSQDYSGGFGELFF.

The V and J genes are TRBV19 and TRBJ1-2; D remains ambiguous. Trimming removed 4 bases from V and 2 bases from J, with 17 bases in between. CDR1 and CDR2 (germline): LNHDA, SQIVND (reference sequence). This CDR3 region has 16 residues. CDR3 in amino acids: CASSSFGSGRNYGYTF. In DNA form, the CDR3 reads TGTGCCAGTAGTAGCTTCGGGTCCGGGAGAAACTATGGCTACACCTTC.

This clone was seen only once. This sequence joins TRBV6-1 and TRBJ2-5, with a weak D call TRBD1 (6 bases). This CDR3 spans 16 amino acids. Trimming took 2 bases from V and 0 from J, leaving 13 bases between them. In germline, CDR1 is MNHNS, CDR2 SASEGT. CDR3 sequence (DNA): TGTGCCAGCAGTGAAAGGACCTGGACAGACCAAGAGACCCAGTACTTC. It yields the protein CASSERTWTDQETQYF.

The chain combines TRBV6-6 with TRBJ1-1; tentatively, D is TRBD1 (6 bases). Germline V CDR1 and CDR2: MNHNY, SVGAGI (reference sequence). The CDR3 loop spans 13 amino acids. V was pared by 6 bases and J by 7 bases, with 15 bases between. CDR3 in amino acids: CASSNGGQLEAFF. The CDR3 DNA follows: TGTGCCAGCAGCAACGGGGGGCAGCTTGAAGCTTTCTTT.

The chain recombines TRBV6-5 with TRBJ2-7, with D possibly TRBD1 on 6 matching bases. From germline, CDR1 is MNHEY and CDR2 SVGAGI. Between the trimmed V and J ends, which lost 6 bases and 6 bases, there was a span of 15 bases. The CDR3 length is 13 residues. The CDR3 DNA follows: TGTGCCAGCAGCCTCTCCAGGGGCCGCGAGCAGTACTTC. It is translated as CASSLSRGREQYF.

The table lists this clone with a few counts. J is TRBJ2-2 and V is TRBV9; TRBD1 agrees at 10 bases. Germline trimming cut 1 base from V and 4 bases from J; bases unmatched to any gene: 7. Per germline, CDR1 SGDLS and CDR2 YYNGEE. The CDR3 length is 17 residues. CDR3 DNA sequence: TGTGCCAGCAGCGTAAGGGCCGGGACAGGGGCCACCGGGGAGCTGTTTTTT. Protein product: CASSVRAGTGATGELFF.

The rearrangement joins TRBV2 to TRBJ1-2; 8 bases are a match to TRBD1. Germline loops: CDR1 SNHLY, CDR2 FYNNEI. J lost 4 bases, V lost 4 bases, and 2 bases had no gene match. CDR3 length equals 13 residues. CDR3 loop: CASSAGGTYGYTF. CDR3 nucleotide sequence: TGTGCCAGCAGTGCAGGGGGCACCTATGGCTACACCTTC.

The chain has TRBV27 and TRBJ2-7; weak D call: TRBD1 (6 bases). The CDR3 length is 15 residues. V lost 2 bases and J lost 5, with 16 bases in between. Looked up from germline, CDR1 is MNHEY and CDR2 is SMNVEV (reference sequence). The CDR3 sequence is CASSLAQGTLHEQYF. CDR3 DNA sequence: TGTGCCAGCAGTTTAGCCCAGGGGACCCTCCACGAGCAGTACTTC.

This sequence joins TRBV2 and TRBJ1-5; D possibly corresponds to TRBD1 (5 bases). CDR3 length: 15 residues. V gave up 3 bases and J gave up 7 bases, with 16 bases separating them. Germline CDR1 SNHLY, CDR2 FYNNEI. CDR3 nucleotide sequence: TGTGCCAGCAGTGATGGGGCAGGGCCACGGCAGCCCCAGCATTTT. Protein product: CASSDGAGPRQPQHF.